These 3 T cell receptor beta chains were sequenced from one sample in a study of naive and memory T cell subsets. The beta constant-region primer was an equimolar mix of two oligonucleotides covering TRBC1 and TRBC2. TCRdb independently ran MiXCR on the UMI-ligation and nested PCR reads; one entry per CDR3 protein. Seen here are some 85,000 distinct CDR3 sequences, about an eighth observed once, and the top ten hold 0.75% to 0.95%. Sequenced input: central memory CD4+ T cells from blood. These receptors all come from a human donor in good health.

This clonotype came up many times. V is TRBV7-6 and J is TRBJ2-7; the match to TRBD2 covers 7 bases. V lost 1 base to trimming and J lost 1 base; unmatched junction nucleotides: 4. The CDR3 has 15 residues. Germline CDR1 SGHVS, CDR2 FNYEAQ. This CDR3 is CASSLGSGLSYEQYF. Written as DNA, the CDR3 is TGTGCCAGCAGCTTAGGTAGCGGGCTATCCTACGAGCAGTACTTC.

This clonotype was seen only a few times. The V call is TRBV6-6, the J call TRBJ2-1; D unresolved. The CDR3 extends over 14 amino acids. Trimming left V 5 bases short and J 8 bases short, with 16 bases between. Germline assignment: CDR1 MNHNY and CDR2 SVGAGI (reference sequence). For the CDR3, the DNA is TGTGCCAGCAGTAACAAAGCAGACGGCGATGAGCAGTTCTTC. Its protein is CASSNKADGDEQFF.

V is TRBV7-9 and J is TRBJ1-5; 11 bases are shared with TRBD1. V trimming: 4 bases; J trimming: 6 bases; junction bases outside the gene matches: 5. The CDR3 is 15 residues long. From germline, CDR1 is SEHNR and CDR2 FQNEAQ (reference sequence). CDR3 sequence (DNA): TGTGCCAGCAGCTCCGGACAGGGGGCGGGTCAGCCCCAGCATTTT. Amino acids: CASSSGQGAGQPQHF. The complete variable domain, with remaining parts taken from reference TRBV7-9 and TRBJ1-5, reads DTGVSQNPRHKITKRGQNVTFRCDPISEHNRLYWYRQTLGQGPEFLTYFQNEAQLEKSRLLSDRFSAERPKGSFSTLEIQRTEQGDSAMYLCASSSGQGAGQPQHFGDGTRLSIL.